This TCR beta chain comes out of a study of cytomegalovirus exposure and HLA in healthy donors (dated by TCRdb to about 2017). Describing the broader study: In an earlier analysis of fewer than 750 of the donors, around 300 Gb of sequence data and some 120 million unique TCR beta sequences from about 180 million T cells were reported. The study combined high-throughput TCR immunosequencing, statistical association of individual TCRs with disease status, and machine learning to predict cytomegalovirus infection status. A later analysis re-analyzed previously published TCR beta repertoires from 650 to 800 donors and added high-resolution HLA genotyping to study TCR occurrence patterns. In the later analysis, no new phenotypic data were used to find candidate immune exposures; instead, reliance was placed on TCR beta sequences and their occurrence across donors. The study was designed to test whether signatures of past pathogen exposure could be identified by cataloging public T cell receptors. The T cell repertoires of 670 or so subjects were profiled by immunosequencing and related to cytomegalovirus serostatus. Across around 400 genotyped donors of the cohort, an average of roughly 250,000 unique TCR beta nucleotide sequences per donor were sequenced, and roughly a sixth of those sequences were non-productive. Donor age, sex, ethnicity and CMV serostatus were collected together with the repertoire data. Typing coverage varied by locus: roughly 620-640 donors for A, B, C, DRB1 and DQB1; 500 to 550 for DQA1; about 570 for DPA1; roughly 450 for DPB1. Every repertoire in the discovery cohort had been generated on one and the same sequencing platform. Class I and class II HLA loci were covered by the typing at four-digit resolution. An early release that covered 640 HLA-typed donors contained about 300 gigabases of sequencing data and 75 million to 100 million unique TCR sequences. A later genetic analysis took genome-wide SNP genotypes for 398 of the 666 donors and used that subset as a discovery cohort. The genetic ancestry cluster associated with self-reported Caucasian donors included about 84% of the 300 to 450 genotyped donors. Several DR-DQ haplotypes were treated as single units for association and clustering because of strong linkage in the cohort. Along with the approximately 650-subject first cohort, a separate validation cohort of over a hundred different subjects was used. To decide whether each TCR beta V gene segment behaved as functional or pseudogenic, an earlier analysis of over 500 of the donors relied on high-throughput TCR beta sequencing. Study-level results and caveats: Most TCR sequences were seen in very few donors, while some public TCRs were found in many individuals. CMV serostatus was the only immune exposure information available for the cohort. The study listed 150 to 200 TCR beta chains as associated with cytomegalovirus. In a later genetic analysis, a missense DCLRE1C variant was associated with V-gene and J-gene trimming of TCR beta chains, and the association was replicated in an independent cohort. In a later analysis, HLA-associated TCR beta chains showed more clonal expansion and lower generation probabilities than non-associated chains that were equally common. A few of the identified cytomegalovirus-associated TCR beta chains were confirmed in vitro to be specific for cytomegalovirus antigens. Because counts were too low, about 18 rarely observed V segments, including chromosome 9 orphons, were excluded from the earlier analysis of roughly 580 of the donors. A later analysis found that TCR association rates varied across HLA loci, with DRB1 alleles showing the most associated TCRs and HLA-C alleles the fewest. A further reported finding was that TCR beta sequences accurately predicted the HLA-A and HLA-B alleles for most subjects in the first cohort. Most CMV-associated TCR beta chains appeared to be HLA-restricted in a later analysis, and the HLA associations seemed to be driven largely by CMV exposure. Strong co-occurrence of HLA alleles, especially DR and DQ, made assigning TCR associations to individual alleles difficult. The classifier was reported to diagnose cytomegalovirus status with high specificity and sensitivity in both the original and validation cohorts. In a later analysis, several top co-occurrence clusters were reported to appear linked to parvovirus B19, influenza, CMV and Epstein-Barr virus. HLA typing was unavailable for some donors at each locus, so association tests used only the typed subset. Presence/absence analyses assumed roughly uniform sequencing depth across donors, an assumption that may not hold. According to a later genetic analysis, donors in an Asian-associated ancestry cluster had fewer N-insertions in productive TCRs than the roughly 700-donor mean. Linkage disequilibrium might explain the correlated functional status among segregating V segments, but an unknown experimental factor could not be excluded. A later analysis associated about 16,000 TCR beta sequences with specific HLA alleles at a false discovery rate of 0.05. Only TCR beta chains were sequenced in this cohort, and the absence of alpha or paired-chain data limited detectable features. An earlier analysis of 450 to 750 of the donors showed that most TCR beta V segments appeared in productive rearrangements either about 87% or about 30% of the time, which broadly matched IMGT annotations. A cluster of highly shared sequence variants was judged likely to be a technical artifact of the sequencing pipeline. The authors suggested that the approach could potentially be extended to other disease states and immunological phenotypes.

The protocol used for the library was the immunoSEQ multiplex PCR assay. The multiplex PCR relied on a mix of 60 forward primers for TCR Vbeta segments and 13 reverse primers for TCR Jbeta segments. A multiplex PCR assay on genomic DNA amplified the CDR3 region of rearranged TCR beta genes. The Illumina HiSeq System was used to sequence the amplified TCR beta libraries as 87-base-pair reads. On the study's bioinformatics: A later analysis counted about 80 million unique TCR beta chains across the 666 repertoires, and around 9.9 million of these chains were shared by at least two donors. Raw reads were error-corrected and collapsed into unique sequences with a nearest-neighbor algorithm that merged closely related sequences to remove PCR and sequencing errors. CDR3 sequences were aligned to IMGT reference sequences to assign V, D and J gene segments. For a sequence to be retained, at least a six-nucleotide match to both a V gene segment and a J gene segment was required. Rearrangements were called productive when the CDR3 lacked stop codons and stayed in frame with V and J; all others were non-productive. Following IMGT convention, CDR3 was defined as the stretch from the second conserved V-encoded cysteine up to the conserved J-encoded phenylalanine. The earlier analysis of about 590 of the donors excluded sequences that lacked an unambiguous match to a single V gene segment. In an earlier analysis of 587 of the donors, V segments were called functional above 56.7% productive rearrangements and were called segregating when the between-donor standard deviation exceeded 5%. A statistical classification framework was developed to diagnose cytomegalovirus status using the catalog of TCR beta chain sequences. A later analysis assigned V and J genes by comparing TCR nucleotide sequences with IMGT/GENE-DB human TR gene sequences. A later analysis assigned CDR3 sequences and most-parsimonious VDJ recombination scenarios with the TCRdist pipeline. In a later analysis, each TCR beta chain was defined by its CDR3 amino acid sequence together with its V-gene family, and reads without a unique V-gene family were excluded. As a way to deal with suspected cross-contamination and a sequencing artifact, a later analysis dropped 592 nucleotide sequences that were highly shared and had low generation probability. For each public chain, a later analysis derived a clonal expansion index from normalized ranks of inferred template counts within each repertoire. A later analysis computed generation probabilities with a VDJ recombination model fitted to out-of-frame rearrangements, and checked the results against IGoR. Hypergeometric tests were used in a later analysis to score TCR-TCR, TCR-HLA and TCR-CMV co-occurrence, with a repertoire-size bias correction applied to the TCR pairs. A later analysis estimated false discovery rates by permuting HLA or CMV assignments 20 times. A later analysis grouped co-occurring TCRs with DBSCAN, adding TCRdist sequence similarity when clustering within HLA-allele-positive subsets. For co-occurrence clustering, repertoires with fewer than 30,000 or more than 120,000 public chains were excluded, along with a handful of repertoires with anomalous nucleotide sharing. TCRdb mirrors the immuneACCESS table, restricted to in-frame sequences. Some clones are absent from its copies; in checked studies, under half trace to an unresolved V gene, and the reason for the others is unknown. V and J calls plus clone size are reproduced from that table; the DNA served to infer D and trimming. The sample profile shows about 150,000 clones; roughly 80% of them were found once. About 11% of the sample rests with the top ten.

Regarding this clone: What antigen it recognizes has not been identified. Per-base quality was not reported, and no clone a single base away is much larger than it. The sample contains more than one DNA sequence encoding this CDR3.

The cohort consisted of 600 or so healthy bone marrow donors. Cohort members were all nominally healthy when sampled, although unrecorded immune exposures were likely present. The donor was CMV seropositive and was included in the group of about 290 seropositive cohort members. Every donor gave a peripheral blood sample, and the peripheral blood mononuclear cells from that sample were used for TCR beta sequencing. The Qiagen DNeasy Blood Extraction Kit was used to extract genomic DNA from the blood cell samples. The source of this sequence is a young man in good health and CMV-seropositive. Sequencing input: PBMCs.

Read as DNA, the sequence is TGTGCCTGGAGTGTACGCGGGAATCAGCCCCAGCATTTT. This encodes CAWSVRGNQPQHF. The sequence joins TRBV30 to TRBJ1-5; confidence is insufficient to name the D gene. Via the germline V gene (reference sequence), CDR1 is GTSNPN and CDR2 SVGIG. The V end loses 0 bases and the J end loses 4 bases, and a stretch of 7 bases separates them. The CDR3, cysteine through phenylalanine, is 13 amino acids long. The CDR3 DNA has 39 bases and is translated from base 1.